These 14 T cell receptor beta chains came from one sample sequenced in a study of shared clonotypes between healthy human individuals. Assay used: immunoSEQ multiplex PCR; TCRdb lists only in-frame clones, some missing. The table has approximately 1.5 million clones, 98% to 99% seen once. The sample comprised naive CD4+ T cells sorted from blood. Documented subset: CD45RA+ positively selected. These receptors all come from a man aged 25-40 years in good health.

Here the CDR3 DNA reads TGTGCCAGCAGTTCCGGGAAATATAACTATGGCTACACCTTC. Amino acid sequence: CASSSGKYNYGYTF. The chain carries TRBV27 and TRBJ1-2, with no clear D. The CDR3 covers 14 residues. The germline V gene encodes CDR1 MNHEY and CDR2 SMNVEV (reference sequence). Trimming pared 4 bases from V and 1 base from J, leaving 10 bases between.

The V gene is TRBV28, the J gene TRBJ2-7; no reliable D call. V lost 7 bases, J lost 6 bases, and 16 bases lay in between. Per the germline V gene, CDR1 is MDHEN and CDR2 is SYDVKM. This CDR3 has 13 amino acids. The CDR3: CASTSPTGGEQYF. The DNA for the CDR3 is TGTGCCAGCACCTCCCCTACGGGTGGCGAGCAGTACTTC.

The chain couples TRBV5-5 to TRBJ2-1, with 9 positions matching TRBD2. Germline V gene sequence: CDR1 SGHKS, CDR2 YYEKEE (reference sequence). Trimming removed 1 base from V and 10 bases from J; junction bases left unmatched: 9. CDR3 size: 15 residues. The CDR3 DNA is TGTGCCAGCAGCTTGTCGCCTAGCGGGAAAGAGGAGCAGTTCTTC. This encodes CASSLSPSGKEEQFF. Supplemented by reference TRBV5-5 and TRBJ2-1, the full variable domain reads DAGVTQSPTHLIKTRGQQVTLRCSPISGHKSVSWYQQVLGQGPQFIFQYYEKEERGRGNFPDRFSARQFPNYSSELNVNALLLGDSALYLCASSLSPSGKEEQFFGPGTRLTVL.

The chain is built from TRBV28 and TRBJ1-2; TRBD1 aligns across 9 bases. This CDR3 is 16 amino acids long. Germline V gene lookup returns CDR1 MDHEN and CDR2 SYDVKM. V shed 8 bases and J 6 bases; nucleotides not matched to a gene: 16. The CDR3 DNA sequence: TGTGCCAGCCTTCCTGCCGGGGACAGGGTATCTCATGGCTACACCTTC. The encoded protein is CASLPAGDRVSHGYTF.

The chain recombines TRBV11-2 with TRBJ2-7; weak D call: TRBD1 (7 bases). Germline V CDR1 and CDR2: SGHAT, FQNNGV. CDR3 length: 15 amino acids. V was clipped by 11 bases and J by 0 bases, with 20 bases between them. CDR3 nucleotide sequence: TGTGCCTCTACGTCTCAGGGGGAGGCCTCCTACGAGCAGTACTTC. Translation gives CASTSQGEASYEQYF.

CDR3 amino acids: CSVEGASGNTDTQYF. In DNA form, the CDR3 reads TGCAGCGTTGAAGGGGCTAGCGGGAACACAGATACGCAGTATTTT. The V call is TRBV29-1, the J call TRBJ2-3; 9 nucleotides line up with TRBD2. V shed 1 base, J shed 2 bases, and the junction held 4 bases outside the gene matches. From germline, CDR1 is SQVTM and CDR2 ANQGSEA. The CDR3 loop spans 15 amino acids.

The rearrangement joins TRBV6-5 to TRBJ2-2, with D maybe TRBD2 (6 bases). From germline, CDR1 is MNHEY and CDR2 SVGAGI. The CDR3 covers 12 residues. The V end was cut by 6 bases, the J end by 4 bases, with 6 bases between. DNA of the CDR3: TGTGCCAGCAGGGGACTCACCGGGGAGCTGTTTTTT. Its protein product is CASRGLTGELFF.

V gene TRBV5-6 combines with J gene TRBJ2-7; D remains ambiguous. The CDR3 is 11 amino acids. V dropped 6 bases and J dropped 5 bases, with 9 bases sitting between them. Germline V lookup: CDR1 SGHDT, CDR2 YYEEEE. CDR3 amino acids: CASIQRDEQYF. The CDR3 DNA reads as TGTGCCAGCATCCAGCGTGACGAGCAGTACTTC.

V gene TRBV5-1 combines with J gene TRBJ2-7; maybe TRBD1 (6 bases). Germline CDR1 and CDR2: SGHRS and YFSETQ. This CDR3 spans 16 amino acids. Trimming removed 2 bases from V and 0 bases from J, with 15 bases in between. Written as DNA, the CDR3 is TGCGCCAGCAGCTTAACAGGGCGAGTGAGCTCCTACGAGCAGTACTTC. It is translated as CASSLTGRVSSYEQYF.

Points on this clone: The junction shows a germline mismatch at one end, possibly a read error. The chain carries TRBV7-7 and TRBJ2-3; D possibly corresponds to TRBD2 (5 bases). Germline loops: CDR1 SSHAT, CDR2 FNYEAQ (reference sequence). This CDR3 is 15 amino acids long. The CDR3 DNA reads TGTGCTAGCAGCTTAGTTTCTAGCTCTAGGGATACGCAGTATTTT. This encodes CASSLVSSSRDTQYF.

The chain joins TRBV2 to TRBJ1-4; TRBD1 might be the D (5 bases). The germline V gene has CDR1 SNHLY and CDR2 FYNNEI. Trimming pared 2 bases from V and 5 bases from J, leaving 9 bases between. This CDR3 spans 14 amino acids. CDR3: CASSERTNNEKLFF. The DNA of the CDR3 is TGTGCCAGCAGTGAACGGACAAACAATGAAAAACTGTTTTTT.

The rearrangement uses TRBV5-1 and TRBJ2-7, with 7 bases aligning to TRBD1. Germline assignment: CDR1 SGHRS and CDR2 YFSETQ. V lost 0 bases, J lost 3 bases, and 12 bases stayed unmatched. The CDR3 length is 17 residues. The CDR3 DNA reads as TGCGCCAGCAGCTTGGCGCCACCGACAGGGCCCCTCTACGAGCAGTACTTC. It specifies CASSLAPPTGPLYEQYF.

The CDR3, as DNA: TGTGCCAGCAGTGTGTCTCTCGACAGAGAATACGAAGCTTTCTTT. Translating it yields CASSVSLDREYEAFF. J is TRBJ1-1 and V is TRBV6-1; a weak D match, TRBD1 (5 bases). Trimming removed 4 bases at V and 8 bases at J, with 20 bases between. The CDR3 length is 15 residues. Germline CDR1 reads MNHNS; CDR2 reads SASEGT.

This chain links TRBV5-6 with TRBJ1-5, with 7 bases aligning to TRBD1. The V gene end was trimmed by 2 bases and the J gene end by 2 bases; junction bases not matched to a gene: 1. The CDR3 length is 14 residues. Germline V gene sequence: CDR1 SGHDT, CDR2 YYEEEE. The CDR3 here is CASSLGGGNQPQHF. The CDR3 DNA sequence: TGTGCCAGCAGCTTAGGGGGCGGCAATCAGCCCCAGCATTTT. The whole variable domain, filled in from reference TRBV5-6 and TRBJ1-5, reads DAGVTQSPTHLIKTRGQQVTLRCSPKSGHDTVSWYQQALGQGPQFIFQYYEEEERQRGNFPDRFSGHQFPNYSSELNVNALLLGDSALYLCASSLGGGNQPQHFGDGTRLSIL.